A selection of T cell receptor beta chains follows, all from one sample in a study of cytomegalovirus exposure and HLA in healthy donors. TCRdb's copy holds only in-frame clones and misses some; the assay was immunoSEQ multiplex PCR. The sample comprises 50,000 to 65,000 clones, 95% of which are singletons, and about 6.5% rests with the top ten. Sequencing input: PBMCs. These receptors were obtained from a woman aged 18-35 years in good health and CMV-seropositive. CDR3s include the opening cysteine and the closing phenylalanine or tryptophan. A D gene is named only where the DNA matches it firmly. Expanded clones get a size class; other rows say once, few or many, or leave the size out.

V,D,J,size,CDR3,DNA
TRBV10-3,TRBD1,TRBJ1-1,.,CASRSGTGNTEAFF,TGTGCCTCCCGGTCCGGGACAGGAAACACTGAAGCTTTCTTT
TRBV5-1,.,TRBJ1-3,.,CASSLSPGRSGNTIYF,TGCGCCAGCAGTTTATCGCCAGGGCGGTCTGGAAACACCATATATTTT
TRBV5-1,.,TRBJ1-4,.,CASSLLVEAANEKLFF,TGCGCCAGCAGCTTATTAGTGGAGGCTGCTAATGAAAAACTGTTTTTT
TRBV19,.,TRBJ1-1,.,CASSSTGNTEAFF,TGTGCCAGTAGTAGCACAGGGAACACTGAAGCTTTCTTT
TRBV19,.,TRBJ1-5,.,CASTDRPTSNQPQHF,TGTGCCAGTACAGACAGACCCACTAGCAATCAGCCCCAGCATTTT
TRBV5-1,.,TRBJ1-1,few,CASSLNWGHDTEAFF,TGCGCCAGCAGCTTGAATTGGGGGCACGACACTGAAGCTTTCTTT
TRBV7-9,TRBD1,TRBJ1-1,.,CASSSGQMNTEAFF,TGTGCCAGCAGCTCGGGACAGATGAACACTGAAGCTTTCTTT
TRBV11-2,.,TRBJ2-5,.,CASSTYLRTQYF,TGTGCCAGCAGCACTTACTTACGGACCCAGTACTTC
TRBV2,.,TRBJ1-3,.,CASSSEQGSGNTIYF,TGTGCCAGCTCCTCTGAACAGGGCTCTGGAAACACCATATATTTT
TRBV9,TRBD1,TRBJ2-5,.,CASSVGVGGGGETQYF,TGTGCCAGCAGCGTAGGGGTAGGGGGCGGCGGGGAGACCCAGTACTTC
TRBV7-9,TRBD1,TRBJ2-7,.,CASSFREWTGVDEQYF,TGTGCCAGCAGCTTTAGGGAATGGACAGGGGTAGACGAGCAGTACTTC
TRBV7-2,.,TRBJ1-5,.,CASSTRGYSNQPQHF,TGTGCCAGCAGCACTCGCGGGTATAGTAACCAGCCCCAGCATTTT
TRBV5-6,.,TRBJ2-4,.,CASSYQGRNIQYF,TGTGCCAGCAGCTACCAGGGTAGGAACATTCAGTACTTC
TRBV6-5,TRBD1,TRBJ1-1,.,CASRRIDRGLAFF,TGTGCCAGCAGGAGAATCGACAGGGGGCTGGCTTTCTTT
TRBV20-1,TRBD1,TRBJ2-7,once,CSARDSYEQYF,TGCAGTGCGAGGGACAGCTACGAGCAGTACTTC
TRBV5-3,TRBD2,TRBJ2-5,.,CARSFRGSYQETQYF,TGTGCCAGAAGCTTTCGCGGGAGTTATCAAGAGACCCAGTACTTC
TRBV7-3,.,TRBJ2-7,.,CASSLIPGSESEQYF,TGTGCCAGCAGCTTAATTCCGGGTTCAGAGTCCGAGCAGTACTTC
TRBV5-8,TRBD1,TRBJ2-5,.,CASSSGTGVETQYF,TGTGCCAGCAGCTCCGGGACAGGGGTAGAGACCCAGTACTTC